The rows below give T cell receptor beta chains drawn from one sample of a study of regulatory T cells in long-lasting Graves disease. MiXCR, applied by TCRdb to the multiplex PCR reads, yields one record per CDR3 protein. Among 400,000 to 500,000 distinct CDR3 sequences listed, under 15% were seen once. The same data also went into a second study, on T cells in Graves' hyperthyroidism and ophthalmopathy.

The source was peripheral blood mononuclear cells (PBMCs), collected at new diagnosis, from a patient treated with antithyroid drugs. These receptors were collected from a woman aged 25 to 45 with Graves disease. CDR3s include the opening cysteine and the closing phenylalanine or tryptophan. D genes are given only for firm matches. Size is stated for part of the rows, as once, few or many counts, or as a class when the clone is expanded.

j_call,clone_size,d_call,cdr3_length,v_call,cdr3_nt,cdr3_aa
TRBJ2-3,many,TRBD2,15,TRBV11-2,TGTGCCAGCAGCTATAGCGGGAGGGCATCAGATACGCAGTATTTT,CASSYSGRASDTQYF
TRBJ2-7,.,.,16,TRBV11-1,TGTGCCAGCAGCTGGGGACGCCTTCCTGAGATCTACGAGCAGTACTTC,CASSWGRLPEIYEQYF
TRBJ2-5,.,.,17,TRBV4-1,TGCGCCAGCAGCCGACCCCCCAGGCTCCGGGCGATGGAGACCCAGTACTTC,CASSRPPRLRAMETQYF
TRBJ1-1,many,.,11,TRBV7-9,TGTGCCAGCAGCTTATCAGCTGAAGCTTTCTTT,CASSLSAEAFF
TRBJ1-1,many,.,11,TRBV5-1,TGCGCCAGCAGTGGGGGAGCTGAAGCTTTCTTT,CASSGGAEAFF
TRBJ1-1,.,.,14,TRBV10-3,TGTGCCATCAGTCAAGACAGGTCGAGGCCTGAAGCTTTCTTT,CAISQDRSRPEAFF
TRBJ2-1,many,.,15,TRBV18,TGTGCCAGCTCACTGGCTGAGCGGGCCTACAATGAGCAGTTCTTC,CASSLAERAYNEQFF
TRBJ2-1,few,TRBD2,16,TRBV5-4,TGTGCCAGCAGCTTGGAGTACGGGGTAGCGGGAGGTGAGCAGTTCTTC,CASSLEYGVAGGEQFF
TRBJ2-2,.,.,13,TRBV18,TGTGCCAGCTCCGAACTACACACCGGGGAGCTGTTTTTT,CASSELHTGELFF
TRBJ2-5,few,.,15,TRBV7-2,TGTGCCAGCAGCTTAGTCCCTGAGTACCAAGAGACCCAGTACTTC,CASSLVPEYQETQYF
TRBJ1-1,few,.,13,TRBV29-1,TGCAGCGTTGTACGGGGGGCGAACACTGAAGCTTTCTTT,CSVVRGANTEAFF
TRBJ2-2,many,.,15,TRBV3-1,TGTGCCAGCAGCCAAGGGGTAGGGAACACCGGGGAGCTGTTTTTT,CASSQGVGNTGELFF
TRBJ2-3,.,.,12,TRBV24-1,TGTGCCACCAGTGAGACGGGAGATACGCAGTATTTT,CATSETGDTQYF
TRBJ2-1,few,.,12,TRBV29-1,TGCAGCGTTGATTGGCCGGCGGGCGAGCAGTTCTTC,CSVDWPAGEQFF
TRBJ2-5,.,.,16,TRBV5-1,TGCGCCAGCAGCTTGGCCCCAGGGTCGGGCGGGGAGACCCAGTACTTC,CASSLAPGSGGETQYF
TRBJ2-7,few,.,16,TRBV4-1,TGCGCCAGCAGCCAGGGGTGGGGGGAGGTTTTCTACGAGCAGTACTTC,CASSQGWGEVFYEQYF
TRBJ2-5,many,TRBD2,16,TRBV18,TGTGCCAGCTCACTTAGGACTAGCGGTTTGCAAGAGACCCAGTACTTC,CASSLRTSGLQETQYF
TRBJ2-7,few,TRBD2,16,TRBV12-3/TRBV12-4,TGTGCCAGCAGTTTAGCGCTCCGCGGGAGGGCGGGAGAGCAGTACTTC,CASSLALRGRAGEQYF
TRBJ1-5,many,TRBD1,19,TRBV14,TGTGCCAGCAGCCAAGATGGGACAGGGAAGGTTACGCGCAATCAGCCCCAGCATTTT,CASSQDGTGKVTRNQPQHF
TRBJ2-1,many,.,15,TRBV5-1,TGCGCCAGCAGCTTTGGGCCAAGGGGGTACAATGAGCAGTTCTTC,CASSFGPRGYNEQFF
TRBJ2-7,.,.,16,TRBV4-1,TGCGCCAGCAGCCATTTGCGGCCGGGGAGCTCCTACGAGCAGTACTTC,CASSHLRPGSSYEQYF
TRBJ2-7,many,TRBD2,16,TRBV6-1,TGTGCCAGCAATCCGTTAGGGACTAGTGTCTCCTACGAGCAGTACTTC,CASNPLGTSVSYEQYF
TRBJ1-2,many,.,14,TRBV19,TGTGCAAGTACGGGGGGAAGGGGCGCGGATGGCTACACCTTC,CASTGGRGADGYTF
TRBJ2-7,.,TRBD1,16,TRBV18,TGTGCCAGCTCACCTTCGCGGACAGGGATGTTCTACGAGCAGTACTTC,CASSPSRTGMFYEQYF
TRBJ2-7,many,TRBD1,14,TRBV3-1,TGTGCCAGCAGCCCGGGACAGGAGGCCTACGAGCAGTACTTC,CASSPGQEAYEQYF
TRBJ2-5,once,.,12,TRBV24-1,TGTGCCACCAGTGATTATGGAGAGACCCAGTACTTC,CATSDYGETQYF
TRBJ1-4,few,TRBD1,16,TRBV5-1,TGCGCCAGCAGCTTGGACCGGACAGGAAATAATGAAAAACTGTTTTTT,CASSLDRTGNNEKLFF
TRBJ2-7,few,.,14,TRBV27,TGTGCCAGCAGTCCCCAGGTCCAGGGTGGGGAGCAGTACTTC,CASSPQVQGGEQYF
TRBJ2-5,many,.,11,TRBV2,TGTGCCAGAAGGGGTGGGGAGACCCAGTACTTC,CARRGGETQYF
TRBJ1-4,.,.,15,TRBV27,TGTGCCAGCAGTTTGGCAGCGTCAACTAATGAAAAACTGTTTTTT,CASSLAASTNEKLFF
TRBJ1-3,.,.,14,TRBV19,TGTGCCAGTAAAGCGCCGCCGGCTGGAAACACCATATATTTT,CASKAPPAGNTIYF
TRBJ2-3,.,.,13,TRBV30,TGTGCCTTGTGGACAAAACACACAGATACGCAGTATTTT,CALWTKHTDTQYF
TRBJ2-7,many,TRBD2,16,TRBV6-1,TGTGCCAGCAGTGAAGCTAGGACTAGGAGTTCCTACGAGCAGTACTTC,CASSEARTRSSYEQYF
TRBJ2-1,few,.,15,TRBV20-1,TGCAGTGCTAGAGCGGTAGTAGCGCCCGCGGGTGAGCAGTTCTTC,CSARAVVAPAGEQFF
TRBJ1-6,many,.,15,TRBV29-1,TGCAGCGTTGCCGTGGGGGGCGCGGATGGTTCACCCCTCCACTTT,CSVAVGGADGSPLHF
TRBJ2-7,.,TRBD2,15,TRBV30,TGTGCCTGGAGTGTTCGGACTAGCGGCGCCTACGAGCAGTACTTC,CAWSVRTSGAYEQYF
TRBJ2-5,.,TRBD2,14,TRBV6-1,TGTGCCAGCACCTGGACTAGCGGCCAAGAGACCCAGTACTTC,CASTWTSGQETQYF
TRBJ2-1,many,TRBD1,18,TRBV6-5,TGTGCCAGCAGTTACTCCCCCTCCGGGACAGCGAAAAGCAATGAGCAGTTCTTC,CASSYSPSGTAKSNEQFF
TRBJ1-5,many,TRBD1,16,TRBV20-1,TGCAGTGCTGTGTTACCGGGACAGGGGATAAATCAGCCCCAGCATTTT,CSAVLPGQGINQPQHF
TRBJ1-4,.,TRBD1,15,TRBV4-1,TGCGCCAGCAGCCAACCGACAGGGGGGCATGAAAAACTGTTTTTT,CASSQPTGGHEKLFF
TRBJ2-1,many,TRBD1,16,TRBV6-1,TGTGCCAGCAGTGACGTCCCGGGACAGGGGGCGAATGAGCAGTTCTTC,CASSDVPGQGANEQFF
TRBJ1-3,few,.,12,TRBV6-2/TRBV6-3,TGTGCCAGCAGGCCGTTGGCCGGCACCATATATTTT,CASRPLAGTIYF
TRBJ2-7,once,TRBD2,13,TRBV12-3/TRBV12-4,TGTGCCAGCTCTCAGCGGGAACCCTACGAGCAGTACTTC,CASSQREPYEQYF
TRBJ1-2,many,.,14,TRBV3-1,TGTGCCAGCAGCCACGGACTGCGGACCTATGGCTACACCTTC,CASSHGLRTYGYTF
TRBJ1-6,.,TRBD1,12,TRBV4-1,TGCGCCACTCAGGGGGGCAATTCACCCCTCCACTTT,CATQGGNSPLHF
TRBJ2-4,.,TRBD2,18,TRBV20-1,TGCAGTGCTAGAGATGCGGGTATTCCGGGGGGGGCCAAAAACATTCAGTACTTC,CSARDAGIPGGAKNIQYF
TRBJ2-1,few,TRBD2,15,TRBV6-1,TGTGCCAGCATCCCCAGCGGGAGGGCCGTGAATGAGCAGTTCTTC,CASIPSGRAVNEQFF
TRBJ2-7,many,.,13,TRBV12-3/TRBV12-4,TGTGCCAGCAGTCCCGGGCACTCCTACGAGCAGTACTTC,CASSPGHSYEQYF
TRBJ2-1,.,.,17,TRBV6-5,TGTGCCAGCAGTTCGGGATGGGACCTGAGCTCCTACAATGAGCAGTTCTTC,CASSSGWDLSSYNEQFF
TRBJ2-3,few,.,16,TRBV19,TGTGCCAGTAGTATCGCACGGGGGCCGAGCGCAGATACGCAGTATTTT,CASSIARGPSADTQYF
TRBJ1-4,many,.,15,TRBV6-1,TGTGCCAGCAAACTCGACAACCGGGGCCGAGAAAAACTGTTTTTT,CASKLDNRGREKLFF
TRBJ2-1,.,.,13,TRBV28,TGTGCCAGCAGCCCCTCGGGACGTGGTGAGCAGTTCTTC,CASSPSGRGEQFF
TRBJ2-3,many,TRBD2,16,TRBV15,TGTGCCACCAGCAGCCAGACTAGCGGGAGACCAGATACGCAGTATTTT,CATSSQTSGRPDTQYF
TRBJ1-3,.,.,13,TRBV28,TGTGCCAGTTCGCCCGTCTCTGGAAACACCATATATTTT,CASSPVSGNTIYF
TRBJ1-1,few,.,11,TRBV27,TGTGCCAGCAAGAGGGGTCTTGAAGCTTTCTTT,CASKRGLEAFF
TRBJ1-5,many,.,14,TRBV30,TGTGCCTGGAGTGTGGGCAGCCGCAATCAGCCCCAGCATTTT,CAWSVGSRNQPQHF